This TCR beta chain stems from a study of blood T cell repertoires in COVID-19. Study summary: COVID-19 samples, acute and convalescent, were from the United States, Italy and Spain.

J lost 1 base, V lost 4 bases, and 7 bases had no gene match. The CDR3 is made up of 15 amino acids. Per the germline V gene, CDR1 is SGHNT and CDR2 is YYREEE (reference sequence). Original analysis: Estimated nucleated cell counts came from reference gene primer amplification. Profiled with immunoSEQ multiplex PCR; TCRdb holds only in-frame clones, not every one. The V and J calls and clone size are taken from that table; D and trimming were inferred from the DNA. The repertoire holds 200,000 to 250,000 clones, around four fifths seen once, with around a sixth in the top ten. Sequencing was done on a sample of peripheral blood. The chain couples TRBV5-4 to TRBJ2-5; 7 positions match TRBD2. The TCR sequence derives from a woman of 80 years or more with active or convalescent COVID-19. CDR3 DNA sequence: TGTGCCAGCAGCCTACAGGCGGGGGTCCAAGAGACCCAGTACTTC. Translated, it gives CASSLQAGVQETQYF. Full variable domain (missing parts from reference TRBV5-4 and TRBJ2-5): ETGVTQSPTHLIKTRGQQVTLRCSSQSGHNTVSWYQQALGQGPQFIFQYYREEENGRGNFPPRFSGLQFPNYSSELNVNALELDDSALYLCASSLQAGVQETQYFGPGTRLLVL.